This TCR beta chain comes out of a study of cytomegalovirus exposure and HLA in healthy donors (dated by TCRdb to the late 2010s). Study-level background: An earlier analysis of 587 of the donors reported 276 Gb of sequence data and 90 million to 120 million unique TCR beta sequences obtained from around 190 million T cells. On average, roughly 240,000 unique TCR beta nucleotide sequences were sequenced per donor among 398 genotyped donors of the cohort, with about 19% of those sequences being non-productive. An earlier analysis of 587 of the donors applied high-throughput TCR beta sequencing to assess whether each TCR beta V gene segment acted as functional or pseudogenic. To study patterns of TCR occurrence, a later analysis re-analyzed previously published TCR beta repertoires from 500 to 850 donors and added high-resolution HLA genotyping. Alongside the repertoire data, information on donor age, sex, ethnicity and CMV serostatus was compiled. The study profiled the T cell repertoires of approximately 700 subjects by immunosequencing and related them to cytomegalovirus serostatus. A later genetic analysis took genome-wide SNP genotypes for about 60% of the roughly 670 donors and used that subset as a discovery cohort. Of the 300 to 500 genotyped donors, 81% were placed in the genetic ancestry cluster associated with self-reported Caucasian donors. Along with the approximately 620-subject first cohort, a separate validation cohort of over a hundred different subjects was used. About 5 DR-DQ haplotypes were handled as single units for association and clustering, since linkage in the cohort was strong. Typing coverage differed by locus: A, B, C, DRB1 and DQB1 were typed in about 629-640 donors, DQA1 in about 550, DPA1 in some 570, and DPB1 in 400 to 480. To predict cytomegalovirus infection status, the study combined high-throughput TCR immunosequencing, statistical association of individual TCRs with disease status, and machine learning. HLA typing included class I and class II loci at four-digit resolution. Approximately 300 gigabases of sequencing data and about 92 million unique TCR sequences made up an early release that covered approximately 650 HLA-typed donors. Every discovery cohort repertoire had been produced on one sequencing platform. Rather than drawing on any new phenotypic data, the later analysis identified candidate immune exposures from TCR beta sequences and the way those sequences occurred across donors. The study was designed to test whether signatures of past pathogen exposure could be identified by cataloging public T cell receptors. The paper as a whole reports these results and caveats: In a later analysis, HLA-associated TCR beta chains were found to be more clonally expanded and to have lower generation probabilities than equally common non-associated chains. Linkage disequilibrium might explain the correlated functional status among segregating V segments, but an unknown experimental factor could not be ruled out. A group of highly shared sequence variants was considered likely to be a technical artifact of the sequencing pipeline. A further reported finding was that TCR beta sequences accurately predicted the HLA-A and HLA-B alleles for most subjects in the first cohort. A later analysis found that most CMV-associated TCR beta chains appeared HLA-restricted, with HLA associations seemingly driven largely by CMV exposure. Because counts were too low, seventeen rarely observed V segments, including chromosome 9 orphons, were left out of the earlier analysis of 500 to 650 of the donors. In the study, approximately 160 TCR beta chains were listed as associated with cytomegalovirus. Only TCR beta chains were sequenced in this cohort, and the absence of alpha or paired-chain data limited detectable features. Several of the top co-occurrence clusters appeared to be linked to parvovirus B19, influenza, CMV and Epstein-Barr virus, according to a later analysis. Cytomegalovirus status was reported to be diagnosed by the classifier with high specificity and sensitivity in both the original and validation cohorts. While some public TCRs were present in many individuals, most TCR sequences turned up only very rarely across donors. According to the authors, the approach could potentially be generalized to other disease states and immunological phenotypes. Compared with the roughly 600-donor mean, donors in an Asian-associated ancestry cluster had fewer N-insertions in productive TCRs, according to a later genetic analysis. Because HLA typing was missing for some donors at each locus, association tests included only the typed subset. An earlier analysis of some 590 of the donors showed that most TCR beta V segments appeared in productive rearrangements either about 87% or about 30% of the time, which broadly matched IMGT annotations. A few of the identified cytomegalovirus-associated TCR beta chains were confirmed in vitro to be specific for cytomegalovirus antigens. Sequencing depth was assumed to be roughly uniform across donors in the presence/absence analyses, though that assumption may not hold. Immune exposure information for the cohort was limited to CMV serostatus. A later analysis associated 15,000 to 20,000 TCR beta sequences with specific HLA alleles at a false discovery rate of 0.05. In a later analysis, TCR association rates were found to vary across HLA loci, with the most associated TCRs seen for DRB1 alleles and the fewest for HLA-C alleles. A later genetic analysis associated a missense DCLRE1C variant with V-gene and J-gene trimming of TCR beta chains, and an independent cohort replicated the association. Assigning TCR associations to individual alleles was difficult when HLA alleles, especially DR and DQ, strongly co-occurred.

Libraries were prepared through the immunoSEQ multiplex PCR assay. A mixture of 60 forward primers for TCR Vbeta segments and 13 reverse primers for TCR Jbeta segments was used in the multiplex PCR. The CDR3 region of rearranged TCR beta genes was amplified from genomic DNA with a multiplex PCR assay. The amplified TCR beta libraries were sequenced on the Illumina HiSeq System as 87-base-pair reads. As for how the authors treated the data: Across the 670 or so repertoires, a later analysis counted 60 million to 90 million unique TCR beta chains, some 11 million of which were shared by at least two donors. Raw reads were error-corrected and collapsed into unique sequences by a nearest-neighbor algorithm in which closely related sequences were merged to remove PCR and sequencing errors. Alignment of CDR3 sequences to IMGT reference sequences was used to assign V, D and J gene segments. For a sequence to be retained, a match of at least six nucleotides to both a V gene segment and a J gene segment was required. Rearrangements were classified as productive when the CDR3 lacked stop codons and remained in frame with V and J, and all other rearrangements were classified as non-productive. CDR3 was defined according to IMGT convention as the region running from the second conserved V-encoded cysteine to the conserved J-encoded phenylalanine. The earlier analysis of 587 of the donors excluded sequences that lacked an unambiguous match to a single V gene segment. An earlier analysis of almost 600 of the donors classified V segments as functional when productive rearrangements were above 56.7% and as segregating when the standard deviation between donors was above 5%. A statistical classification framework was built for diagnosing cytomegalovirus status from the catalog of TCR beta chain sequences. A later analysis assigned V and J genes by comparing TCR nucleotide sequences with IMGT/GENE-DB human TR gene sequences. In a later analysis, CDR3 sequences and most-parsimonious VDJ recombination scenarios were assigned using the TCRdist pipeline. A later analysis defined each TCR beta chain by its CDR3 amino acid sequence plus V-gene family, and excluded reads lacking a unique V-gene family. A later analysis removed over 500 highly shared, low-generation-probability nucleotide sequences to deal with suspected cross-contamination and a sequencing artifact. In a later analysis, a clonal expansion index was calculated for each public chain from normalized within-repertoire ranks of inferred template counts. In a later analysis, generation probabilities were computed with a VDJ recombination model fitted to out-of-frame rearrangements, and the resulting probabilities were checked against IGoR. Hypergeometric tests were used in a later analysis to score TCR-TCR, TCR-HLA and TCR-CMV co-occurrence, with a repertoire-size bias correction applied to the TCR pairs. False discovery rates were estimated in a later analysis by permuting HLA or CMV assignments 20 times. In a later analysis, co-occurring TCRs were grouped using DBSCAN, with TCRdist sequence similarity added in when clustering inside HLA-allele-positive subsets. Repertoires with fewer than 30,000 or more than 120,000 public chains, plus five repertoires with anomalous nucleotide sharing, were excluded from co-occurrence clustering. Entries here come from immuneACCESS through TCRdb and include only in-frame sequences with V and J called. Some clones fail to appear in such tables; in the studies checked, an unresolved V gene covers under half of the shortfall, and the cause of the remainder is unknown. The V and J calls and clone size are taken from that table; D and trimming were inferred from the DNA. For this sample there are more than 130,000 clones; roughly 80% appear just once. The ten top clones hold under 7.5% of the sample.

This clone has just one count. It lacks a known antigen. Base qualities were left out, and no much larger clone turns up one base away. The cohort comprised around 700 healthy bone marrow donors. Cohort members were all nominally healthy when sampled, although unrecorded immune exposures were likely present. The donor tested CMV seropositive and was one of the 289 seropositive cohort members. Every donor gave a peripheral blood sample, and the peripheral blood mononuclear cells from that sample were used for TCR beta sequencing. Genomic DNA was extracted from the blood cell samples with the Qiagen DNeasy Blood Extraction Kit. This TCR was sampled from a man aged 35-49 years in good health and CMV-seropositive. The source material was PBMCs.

CDR3 reads: CASSLDRISSYEQYF. The nucleotides read TGTGCCAGCAGCTTAGACAGAATCAGCTCCTACGAGCAGTACTTC. In this chain, TRBV7-2 is recombined with TRBJ2-7, with the D gene not confidently named. The CDR3 covers 15 residues, taking in both the cysteine and the phenylalanine. Solely the CDR3 DNA is kept, with 45 bases framed from the first base. The V end loses 1 base and the J end loses 0 bases, and a stretch of 10 bases separates them. From a lookup of the germline V gene, CDR1 and CDR2 are SGHTA and FQGNSA.